These 10 T cell receptor beta chains were sequenced from one sample in a study of blood T cell repertoires in COVID-19. Data came from immunoSEQ multiplex PCR; TCRdb stores just in-frame clones and leaves some out. Seen here are almost 55,000 clones, roughly 80% observed once, and the top ten hold less than 5.5%. The sequenced sample consisted of peripheral blood. Receptor source: a human donor in a cohort sampled during active COVID-19.

The rearrangement uses TRBV30 and TRBJ1-2; no definite D call. V dropped 3 bases and J dropped 4 bases, with 9 bases sitting between them. CDR1 GTSNPN and CDR2 SVGIG come from the germline V gene (reference sequence). The CDR3 has 12 residues. The DNA for the CDR3 is TGTGCCTGGAGCGGAGTGAGCTATGGCTACACCTTC. Amino acid sequence: CAWSGVSYGYTF.

This chain joins TRBV30 and TRBJ1-5, with 7 nucleotides matching TRBD1. The trim removed 4 bases at V and 6 bases at J, leaving 9 bases unmatched. CDR1 GTSNPN and CDR2 SVGIG come from the germline V gene (reference sequence). CDR3 size: 14 residues. The CDR3 reads CAWTGGQPGQPQHF. The CDR3 nucleotides read TGTGCCTGGACTGGGGGACAGCCGGGTCAGCCCCAGCATTTT.

The chain is built from TRBV3-1 (or the pseudogene TRBV3-2) and TRBJ1-6; D is uncertain. CDR3 length: 15 amino acids. Deletions cut 0 bases from V and 0 bases from J, with 3 bases between. Germline V CDR1 and CDR2: LGHDT, YNNKEL (reference sequence). The DNA for the CDR3 is TGTGCCAGCAGCCAAGACAGCTCCTATAATTCACCCCTCCACTTT. Translation gives CASSQDSSYNSPLHF.

The chain is built from TRBV11-3 and TRBJ1-3, with unresolved D. Germline CDR1 reads SGHNT; CDR2 reads YENEEA. This CDR3 is built from 14 residues. Deletions cut 5 bases from V and 8 bases from J, with 16 bases between. The CDR3, as DNA: TGTGCCAGCAGCCAACGACGGGGAGGTGACACCATATATTTT. This codes for CASSQRRGGDTIYF.

The rearrangement joins TRBV9 to TRBJ2-2, with 7 bases fitting TRBD1. The CDR3 contains 15 residues. Trimming at V came to 1 base and at J to 7 bases, leaving 7 bases not matched to a gene. Germline CDR1 is SGDLS and CDR2 is YYNGEE. The chain's CDR3 is CASSVLGQLSGELFF. The CDR3 DNA sequence: TGTGCCAGCAGCGTACTGGGACAGCTAAGCGGGGAGCTGTTTTTT. The entire variable domain, with the rest obtained from reference TRBV9 and TRBJ2-2, is as follows: DSGVTQTPKHLITATGQRVTLRCSPRSGDLSVYWYQQSLDQGLQFLIQYYNGEERAKGNILERFSAQQFPDLHSELNLSSLELGDSALYFCASSVLGQLSGELFFGEGSRLTVL.

The gene calls are TRBV4-1 and TRBJ1-5, with 8 nucleotides matching TRBD1. Germline V gene data show CDR1 as MGHRA and CDR2 as YSYEKL. The V gene end was trimmed by 1 base and the J gene end by 6 bases; junction bases not matched to a gene: 8. CDR3 size: 16 residues. The CDR3: CASSQASQGAGQPQHF. CDR3 bases: TGCGCCAGCAGCCAAGCTTCTCAGGGGGCTGGTCAGCCCCAGCATTTT.

This chain's CDR3 is CASSIGIAGGSSSYNEQFF. The CDR3 bases are TGTGCCAGTAGTATCGGGATAGCGGGCGGCTCAAGCTCCTACAATGAGCAGTTCTTC. The gene calls are TRBV19 and TRBJ2-1; 7 bases are a match to TRBD2. V gave up 3 bases and J gave up 0 bases; unmatched junction bases: 14. This CDR3 is built from 19 residues. The germline V gene has CDR1 LNHDA and CDR2 SQIVND (reference sequence).

This clone has a handful of counts. V usage is TRBV7-2 and J usage is TRBJ1-1, with 7 bases identical to TRBD1. The CDR3 has 13 amino acids. V lost 0 bases, J lost 10 bases, and 5 bases stayed unmatched. The germline CDR1 and CDR2 sequences are SGHTA and FQGNSA. For the CDR3, the DNA is TGTGCCAGCAGCTTAGCGGAGACAGGGCGAGCTTTCTTT. This translates into CASSLAETGRAFF.

This clone was counted once. This chain links TRBV25-1 with TRBJ2-3, with 8 bases lining up with TRBD2. Germline V gene data show CDR1 as MGHDK and CDR2 as SYGVNS. The CDR3 covers 16 residues. With V trimmed by 3 bases and J by 2 bases, 7 bases remained unmatched. CDR3 in amino acids: CASSDGASGHTDTQYF. CDR3 nucleotides: TGTGCCAGCAGTGATGGGGCTAGCGGGCACACAGATACGCAGTATTTT.

This clone was seen just once. V usage is TRBV9 and J usage is TRBJ2-1, with a possible D match to TRBD2 (6 bases). The V end was cut by 2 bases, the J end by 3 bases, with 12 bases between. CDR1 and CDR2 (germline): SGDLS, YYNGEE. CDR3 size: 15 residues. The CDR3: CASSVREANYNEQFF. Here the CDR3 DNA reads TGTGCCAGCAGCGTGAGGGAGGCTAACTACAATGAGCAGTTCTTC.